This TCR beta chain came from a study of CD8 T cells in ankylosing spondylitis. Findings and caveats of the study: Reactive arthritis synovial fluid and blood previously showed some of these motif variants. A motif of 7 to 9 highly homologous TCR beta variants was seen as apparently characteristic of ankylosing spondylitis blood. Reportedly, disease-linked clones are significantly enriched in ankylosing spondylitis patients' matched synovial fluid.

5'-RACE, quantitative and with molecular barcodes, yielded the TCR beta libraries. From the 5' RACE reads, TCRdb called clonotypes with MiXCR, one entry per CDR3 protein. In the table there are roughly 150,000 distinct CDR3 sequences, 7.3% of which are singletons. Concerning this clonotype: Antigen: not known.

CDR3 length: 16 amino acids. Germline V gene lookup returns CDR1 DFQATT and CDR2 SNEGSKA (reference sequence). V dropped 0 bases and J dropped 7; count of bases not matched to a gene: 10. The chain employs TRBV20-1 and TRBJ2-1, with 9 bases matching TRBD2. The receptor's source is a female donor with ankylosing spondylitis or in good health (not recorded which). The sequenced sample was blood, either unsorted or a sorted T cell fraction (not recorded which). Here the CDR3 DNA reads TGCAGTGCTAGAGATGGTAGCGGGGGTTACAATAATGAGCAGTTCTTC. Protein: CSARDGSGGYNNEQFF.